The 5 T cell receptor beta chains below come from one sample, sequenced in a study of blood T cell repertoires in COVID-19. Assay used: immunoSEQ multiplex PCR; TCRdb lists only in-frame clones, some missing. The sample lists about 210,000 clones, 81% occurring once. The sample comprised PBMCs or T cells enriched from blood (not recorded which). These receptors were collected from a man in his forties who had recovered from COVID-19.

The chain uses TRBV5-6 and TRBJ1-5; the D gene is possibly TRBD1 (6 bases). In germline, CDR1 is SGHDT, CDR2 YYEEEE. There are 16 residues in the CDR3. V was cut by 4 bases and J by 0 bases, with 14 bases left in between. This chain's CDR3 is CASSPWTDYSNQPQHF. The CDR3 nucleotides are TGTGCCAGCAGCCCATGGACAGATTATAGCAATCAGCCCCAGCATTTT.

This clone was picked up a small number of times. The chain employs TRBV2 and TRBJ2-7; TRBD2 matches at 7 bases. This CDR3 has 14 amino acids. Germline CDR1 SNHLY, CDR2 FYNNEI. Trimming cost V 5 bases and J 2 bases; bases outside gene matches: 6. DNA of the CDR3: TGTGCCAGCAGTCTAGCGGTCGTGACCTACGAGCAGTACTTC. Its protein is CASSLAVVTYEQYF. The full variable domain, rest sourced from reference TRBV2 and TRBJ2-7, is EPEVTQTPSHQVTQMGQEVILRCVPISNHLYFYWYRQILGQKVEFLVSFYNNEISEKSEIFDDQFSVERPDGSNFTLKIRSTKLEDSAMYFCASSLAVVTYEQYFGPGTRLTVT.

V usage is TRBV12-3 or TRBV12-4 and J usage is TRBJ1-2; D is perhaps TRBD1 (5 bases). The V gene lost 3 bases and the J gene lost 7 bases, with 12 bases spanning the gap. This CDR3 is built from 13 residues. CDR3 loop: CASSFGQGFGYTF. In DNA, the CDR3 is TGTGCCAGCAGTTTCGGGCAGGGCTTTGGCTACACCTTC.

The CDR3 DNA reads TGTGCCAGCAGTTTATGGCAGGGCAACTATGGCTACACCTTC. Protein sequence: CASSLWQGNYGYTF. The J gene is TRBJ1-2, the V gene TRBV28; TRBD1 is a possible D gene (5 bases). V lost 0 bases, J lost 2 bases, and 7 bases lay in between. Germline CDR1 is MDHEN and CDR2 is SYDVKM. The CDR3 runs to 14 residues.

The chain joins TRBV19 to TRBJ1-5; D is unresolved. V lost 1 base and J 3 bases, leaving 4 bases between the germline ends. This CDR3 region has 13 residues. Germline lookup yields CDR1 LNHDA and CDR2 SQIVND (reference sequence). The CDR3 nucleotides read TGTGCCAGTAGTATAGCTTTCAATCAGCCCCAGCATTTT. It codes for CASSIAFNQPQHF.